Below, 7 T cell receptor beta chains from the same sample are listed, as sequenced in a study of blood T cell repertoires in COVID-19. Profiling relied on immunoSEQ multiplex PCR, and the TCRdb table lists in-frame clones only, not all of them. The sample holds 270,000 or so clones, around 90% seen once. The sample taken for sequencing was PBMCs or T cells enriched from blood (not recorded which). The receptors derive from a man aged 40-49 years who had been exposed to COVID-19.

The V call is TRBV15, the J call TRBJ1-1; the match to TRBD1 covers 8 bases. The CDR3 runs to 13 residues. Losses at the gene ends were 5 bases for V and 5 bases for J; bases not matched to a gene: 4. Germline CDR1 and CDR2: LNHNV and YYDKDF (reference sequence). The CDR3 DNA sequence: TGTGCCACCAGCGGGGACAGGCAGACTGAAGCTTTCTTT. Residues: CATSGDRQTEAFF. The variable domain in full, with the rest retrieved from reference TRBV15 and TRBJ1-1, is DAMVIQNPRYQVTQFGKPVTLSCSQTLNHNVMYWYQQKSSQAPKLLFHYYDKDFNNEADTPDNFQSRRPNTSFCFLDIRSPGLGDTAMYLCATSGDRQTEAFFGQGTRLTVV.

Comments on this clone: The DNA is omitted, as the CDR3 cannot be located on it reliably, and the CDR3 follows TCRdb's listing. Here the CDR3 reads CASSVGGGTTGVHF. V is TRBV9 and J is TRBJ1-6; the DNA was not compared with TRBD1, the D call given in the table. Germline-derived CDR1 and CDR2 are SGDLS and YYNGEE. The CDR3 length equals 14 residues, ends included.

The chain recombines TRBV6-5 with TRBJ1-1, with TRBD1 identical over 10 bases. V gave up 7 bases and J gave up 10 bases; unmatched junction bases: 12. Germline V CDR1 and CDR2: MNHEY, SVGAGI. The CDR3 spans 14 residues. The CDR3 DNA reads TGTGCCAGCATCCGAGACAGGGGGCGCATCCTAGCTTTCTTT. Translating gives CASIRDRGRILAFF.

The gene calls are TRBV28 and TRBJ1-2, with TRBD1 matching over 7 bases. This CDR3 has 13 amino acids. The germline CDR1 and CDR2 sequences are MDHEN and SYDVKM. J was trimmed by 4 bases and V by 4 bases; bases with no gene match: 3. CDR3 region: CASSSRQGYGYTF. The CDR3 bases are TGTGCCAGCAGTTCTAGACAGGGCTATGGCTACACCTTC.

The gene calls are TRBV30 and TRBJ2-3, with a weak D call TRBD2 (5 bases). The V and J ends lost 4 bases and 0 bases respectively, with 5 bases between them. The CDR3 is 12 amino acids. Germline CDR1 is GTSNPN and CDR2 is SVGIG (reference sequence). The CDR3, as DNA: TGTGCCTGGACTAGCAGCACAGATACGCAGTATTTT. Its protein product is CAWTSSTDTQYF.

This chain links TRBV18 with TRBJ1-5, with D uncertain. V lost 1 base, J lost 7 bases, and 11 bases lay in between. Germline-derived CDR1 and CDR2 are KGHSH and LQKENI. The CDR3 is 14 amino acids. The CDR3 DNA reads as TGTGCCAGCTCACCACTGGGAGGTGACCAGCCCCAGCATTTT. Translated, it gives CASSPLGGDQPQHF.

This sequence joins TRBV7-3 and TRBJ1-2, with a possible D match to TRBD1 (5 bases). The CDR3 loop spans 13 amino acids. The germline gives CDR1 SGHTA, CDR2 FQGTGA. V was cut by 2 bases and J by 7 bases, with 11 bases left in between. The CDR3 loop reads CASSLGGIGGYTF. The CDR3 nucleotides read TGTGCCAGCAGCTTAGGGGGGATTGGTGGCTACACCTTC.